The 9 T cell receptor beta chains below come from one sample, sequenced in a study of cytomegalovirus exposure and HLA in healthy donors. The primer mix had 60 Vbeta and 13 Jbeta primers. The method was immunoSEQ multiplex PCR; TCRdb's version includes in-frame clones alone and lacks a portion of them. The sample holds around 82,000 clones, more than 60% seen once. Material: PBMCs. These receptors all come from a male donor in good health and CMV-seropositive.

The chain recombines TRBV7-9 with TRBJ2-3, with a possible D match to TRBD2 (7 bases). Trimming cost V 2 bases and J 6 bases, with 12 bases left between them. The CDR3 spans 14 residues. Germline V gene lookup returns CDR1 SEHNR and CDR2 FQNEAQ (reference sequence). CDR3 bases: TGTGCCAGCAGCTTAAGGGGGGGGGAGGATACGCAGTATTTT. Residues: CASSLRGGEDTQYF.

The chain recombines TRBV15 with TRBJ2-1; TRBD2 matches at 14 bases. The CDR3 length is 16 residues. V lost 2 bases, J lost 9 bases, and 6 bases stayed unmatched. CDR1 and CDR2 (germline): LNHNV, YYDKDF (reference sequence). In DNA, the CDR3 is TGTGCCACCAGCAGACCGACTAGCGGGAGGGTAGGTGAGCAGTTCTTC. Translated: CATSRPTSGRVGEQFF.

In this sample, this clone turned up once. V is TRBV5-4 and J is TRBJ1-5; 7 bases line up with TRBD1. Trimming took 4 bases from V and 7 from J; bases not matched to a gene: 2. CDR3 size: 12 residues. CDR1 and CDR2 (germline): SGHNT, YYREEE (reference sequence). The CDR3 sequence: CASSRDSQPQHF. The CDR3 DNA reads TGTGCCAGCAGCCGGGACAGCCAGCCCCAGCATTTT.

As to this clone: Compared with germline, one end of the junction differs, possibly owing to a read error. The rearrangement joins TRBV7-9 to TRBJ2-2, with 13 bases lining up with TRBD2. Germline V gives CDR1 SEHNR, CDR2 FQNEAQ (reference sequence). This CDR3 has 16 residues. In DNA, the CDR3 is TGTGCCAGCAGCTTGCCGGGACTAGCGGGGACCGGGGGGCTGTTTTTT. This gives the protein CASSLPGLAGTGGLFF.

The rearrangement joins TRBV4-2 to TRBJ2-1; TRBD2 matches at 7 bases. Germline assignment: CDR1 LGHNA and CDR2 YNFKEQ. The length of the CDR3 is 16 residues. Trimming at V came to 6 bases and at J to 0 bases, leaving 8 bases not matched to a gene. CDR3 DNA: TGTGCCAGCAGTCTTAGCGGGCCCAGCTCCTACAATGAGCAGTTCTTC. The encoded protein is CASSLSGPSSYNEQFF.

V and J are TRBV15 and TRBJ1-4; D not resolved. The germline gives CDR1 LNHNV, CDR2 YYDKDF (reference sequence). The V and J ends lost 2 bases and 6 bases respectively, with 13 bases between them. The CDR3 spans 15 residues. CDR3 in DNA: TGTGCCACCAGCAGATCAGGTACGCCTGATGAAAAACTGTTTTTT. Protein product: CATSRSGTPDEKLFF.

The V call is TRBV5-1, the J call TRBJ2-7; 9 bases fit TRBD1. V lost 4 bases to trimming and J lost 1 base; unmatched junction nucleotides: 3. In germline, CDR1 is SGHRS, CDR2 YFSETQ. The CDR3 extends over 14 amino acids. CDR3 sequence (DNA): TGCGCCAGCAGCGTTGGGACAGGGTCCTACGAGCAGTACTTC. Protein sequence: CASSVGTGSYEQYF.

This clone was recorded once. This sequence joins TRBV5-1 and TRBJ1-2, with 8 bases matching TRBD1. This CDR3 region has 13 residues. With V trimmed by 4 bases and J by 12 bases, 11 bases remained unmatched. Germline V gene lookup returns CDR1 SGHRS and CDR2 YFSETQ. The CDR3 here is CASSTGQGTPDTF. CDR3 nucleotide sequence: TGCGCCAGCAGCACCGGACAGGGAACACCAGACACCTTC. Using reference TRBV5-1 and TRBJ1-2 for the parts outside the CDR3, the full variable domain is KAGVTQTPRYLIKTRGQQVTLSCSPISGHRSVSWYQQTPGQGLQFLFEYFSETQRNKGNFPGRFSGRQFSNSRSEMNVSTLELGDSALYLCASSTGQGTPDTFGSGTRLTVV.

In this sample, this clone turned up once. The genes are TRBV10-3 and TRBJ1-2, with D possibly TRBD1 on 6 matching bases. The germline CDR1 and CDR2 sequences are ENHRY and SYGVKD. The CDR3 extends over 15 amino acids. The V gene lost 0 bases and the J gene lost 3 bases, with 11 bases spanning the gap. The CDR3 DNA sequence: TGTGCCATCAGTGAGTCCACAGGGAGGGACTATGGCTACACCTTC. Translation gives CAISESTGRDYGYTF.